The next 23 T cell receptor beta chains were all read from a single sample in a study of T cell repertoires in cytomegalovirus infection. TCRdb called the reads again in MiXCR, with one record for every CDR3 protein. The sample has around 440,000 distinct CDR3 sequences, approximately 11% seen once. The sample taken for sequencing was PBMCs. The receptors here all came from a human donor in good health (CMV status not recorded). Some clones in this sample may be carry-over from other donors' samples.

This chain joins TRBV30 and TRBJ2-1, with 11 bases lining up with TRBD2. From germline, CDR1 is GTSNPN and CDR2 SVGIG (reference sequence). The J segment lost 4 bases and the V segment lost 3 bases, leaving 5 bases of the junction unmatched. The CDR3 totals 15 residues. The chain's CDR3 is CAWSPTSGAYNEQFF. For the CDR3, the DNA is TGTGCCTGGAGCCCGACTAGCGGGGCTTACAATGAGCAGTTCTTC.

This clonotype was seen many times. The rearrangement joins TRBV28 to TRBJ1-1; 11 bases line up with TRBD1. V was pared by 3 bases and J by 3 bases, with 12 bases of the junction left unmatched. From germline, CDR1 is MDHEN and CDR2 SYDVKM. This CDR3 contains 18 residues. The CDR3 nucleotides read TGTGCCAGCAGTTTCCCCACAGGACAGGGGGCTTGGGACACTGAAGCTTTCTTT. Encoded protein: CASSFPTGQGAWDTEAFF.

The chain carries TRBV2 and TRBJ1-5; D remains unclear. There are 14 residues in the CDR3. CDR1 and CDR2 (germline): SNHLY, FYNNEI. V lost 6 bases and J lost 4, with 13 bases in between. The DNA of the CDR3 is TGTGCCAGCAGGGGCGGGTTAGTAAATCAGCCCCAGCATTTT. The encoded protein is CASRGGLVNQPQHF.

This clonotype came up many times. CDR3 sequence reads: CASSEGNDEAFF. The CDR3 bases are TGTGCCAGCAGCGAAGGGAATGATGAAGCTTTCTTT. The chain employs TRBV5-4 and TRBJ1-1; D gene ambiguous. V was shortened by 4 bases and J by 7 bases, with 11 bases between the two germline ends. Germline lookup yields CDR1 SGHNT and CDR2 YYREEE (reference sequence). The CDR3 runs 12 residues.

This clonotype was observed a handful of times. The chain uses TRBV3-1 and TRBJ1-2; 8 nucleotides align to TRBD1. This CDR3 has 15 amino acids. Germline lookup yields CDR1 LGHDT and CDR2 YNNKEL (reference sequence). J lost 8 bases, V lost 3 bases, and 11 bases had no gene match. DNA for the CDR3: TGTGCCAGCAGCCAGGCCAGGGGGCATGCGAGAGGCTACACCTTC. Amino acids: CASSQARGHARGYTF.

This clonotype has a handful of counts. The V and J genes are TRBV2 and TRBJ2-2; possibly TRBD2 for D (6 bases). Germline lookup yields CDR1 SNHLY and CDR2 FYNNEI. V was cut by 4 bases and J by 1 base, with 7 bases left in between. This CDR3 has 14 amino acids. CDR3 coding DNA: TGTGCCAGCAGTGGGGGGGAGAACACCGGGGAGCTGTTTTTT. Translated, it gives CASSGGENTGELFF.

This clonotype was seen at least ten times. The V gene is TRBV28, the J gene TRBJ1-1; D unresolved. The V end was cut by 6 bases, the J end by 3 bases, with 17 bases between. Germline assignment: CDR1 MDHEN and CDR2 SYDVKM. The CDR3 contains 15 residues. The CDR3 DNA sequence: TGTGCCAGCAGCCCCACCGTCCCCAGTTACACTGAAGCTTTCTTT. Residues: CASSPTVPSYTEAFF.

The count of this clonotype is one. The chain combines TRBV3-1 with TRBJ2-5, with D tentatively TRBD2 (6 bases). V was trimmed by 3 bases and J by 4 bases, leaving 9 bases between them. The CDR3 length is 13 residues. The germline gives CDR1 LGHDT, CDR2 YNNKEL (reference sequence). The CDR3 reads CASSQGTGETQYF. The CDR3 region has the DNA TGTGCCAGCAGCCAGGGGACTGGAGAGACCCAGTACTTC.

This clonotype occurred a few times. The genes are TRBV2 and TRBJ1-5; D remains ambiguous. The CDR3 runs to 15 residues. Trimming removed 2 bases at V and 2 bases at J, with 10 bases between. Germline loops: CDR1 SNHLY, CDR2 FYNNEI. CDR3 nucleotides: TGTGCCAGCAGTGAAAATGGGCTAGGCAATCAGCCCCAGCATTTT. Residues: CASSENGLGNQPQHF.

There are many counts of this clonotype. This chain uses TRBV2 with TRBJ1-2; a possible D gene is TRBD1 (6 bases). Between the trimmed V and J ends, which lost 10 bases and 4 bases, there was a span of 16 bases. This CDR3 region has 13 residues. Per germline, CDR1 SNHLY and CDR2 FYNNEI. The CDR3, as DNA: TGTGCCACCAGCACAGGGTCGAGCTATGGCTACACCTTC. Translation gives CATSTGSSYGYTF. Full variable domain (missing parts from reference TRBV2 and TRBJ1-2): EPEVTQTPSHQVTQMGQEVILRCVPISNHLYFYWYRQILGQKVEFLVSFYNNEISEKSEIFDDQFSVERPDGSNFTLKIRSTKLEDSAMYFCATSTGSSYGYTFGSGTRLTVV.

Many counts were recorded for this clonotype. The chain carries TRBV23-1 and TRBJ2-7; 11 bases match TRBD1. TRBV23-1 is designated an ORF whose function remains uncertain. V was pared by 8 bases and J by 3 bases, with 0 bases of the junction left unmatched. The CDR3 is 12 amino acids. The CDR3 protein is CASGTGGYEQYF. The CDR3 DNA reads TGCGCCAGCGGGACAGGGGGCTACGAGCAGTACTTC.

The CDR3 is CASSEKGGRLNSNQPQHF. The CDR3 DNA sequence: TGTGCCAGCAGTGAAAAAGGGGGGCGACTGAACAGCAATCAGCCCCAGCATTTT. The chain uses TRBV6-1 and TRBJ1-5, with D possibly TRBD1 on 6 matching bases. CDR1 MNHNS and CDR2 SASEGT come from the germline V gene. V lost 2 bases, J lost 1 base, and 18 bases lay in between. This CDR3 is built from 18 residues.

The table lists this clonotype with many counts. One end of the junction varies from germline; a read error may be responsible. V gene TRBV7-9 combines with J gene TRBJ1-1; tentative D call: TRBD1 (6 bases). Per the germline V gene, CDR1 is SEHNR and CDR2 is FQNEAQ (reference sequence). CDR3 length equals 13 residues. CDR3 in amino acids: CASTLMGAGEAFF. The CDR3 nucleotides read TGTGCCAGCACCTTAATGGGGGCTGGGGAAGCTTTCTTT.

This clonotype was recorded many times. In DNA form, the CDR3 reads TGTGCCAGCCGGGGACAGGGGGCTCAGCCCCAGCATTTT. Its protein product is CASRGQGAQPQHF. The chain uses TRBV27 and TRBJ1-5, with 12 bases that match TRBD1. Germline CDR1 MNHEY, CDR2 SMNVEV (reference sequence). V shed 8 bases and J 6 bases; nucleotides not matched to a gene: 2. The CDR3 extends over 13 amino acids.

This clonotype was seen ten or more times. This chain joins TRBV12-3 or TRBV12-4 and TRBJ1-1, with D maybe TRBD1 (5 bases). With 3 bases removed from V and 4 bases from J, the gap between germline ends came to 12 bases. The CDR3 has 14 residues. The CDR3 sequence: CASSFLRRGTEAFF. The CDR3 DNA reads TGTGCCAGCAGTTTTTTGAGAAGGGGCACTGAAGCTTTCTTT.

Many counts were recorded for this clonotype. This rearrangement joins TRBV5-1 to TRBJ1-2; no reliable D call. The length of the CDR3 is 14 residues. The germline gives CDR1 SGHRS, CDR2 YFSETQ. V gave up 4 bases and J gave up 0 bases, with 10 bases separating them. The CDR3 bases are TGCGCCAGCAGCCCTGGAGGTACTAACTATGGCTACACCTTC. This translates into CASSPGGTNYGYTF.

This clonotype occurred many times. J is TRBJ2-7 and V is TRBV7-6, with D perhaps being TRBD1 or TRBD2 (5 bases each). Per germline, CDR1 SGHVS and CDR2 FNYEAQ. This CDR3 contains 14 residues. V was clipped by 5 bases and J by 5 bases, with 16 bases between them. CDR3 amino acids: CASSLNLGTHEQYF. CDR3 bases: TGTGCCAGCAGCCTAAACTTAGGGACCCACGAGCAGTACTTC.

This clonotype was observed at least ten times. The J gene is TRBJ2-1, the V gene TRBV28, with D uncertain. The V gene's germline CDR1 is MDHEN and CDR2 SYDVKM. The CDR3 contains 14 residues. V shed 3 bases and J shed 9 bases, with 15 bases lying between them. CDR3 sequence: CASSLIQVNSEQFF. CDR3 nucleotides: TGTGCCAGCAGTTTGATTCAGGTGAATAGTGAGCAGTTCTTC.

V and J are TRBV7-2 and TRBJ2-5, with 8 bases fitting TRBD2. CDR3 size: 15 residues. J was trimmed by 5 bases and V by 2 bases; bases with no gene match: 7. Looked up from germline, CDR1 is SGHTA and CDR2 is FQGNSA. The CDR3: CASSLTAGEAETQYF. The CDR3 coding sequence is TGTGCCAGCAGCTTAACAGCGGGAGAGGCGGAGACCCAGTACTTC.

Ten or more counts support this clonotype. The V call is TRBV10-3, the J call TRBJ2-5, with TRBD2 matching over 9 bases. The junction had 6 bases not matched to a gene; V was cut back by 4 bases and J by 3 bases. The CDR3 extends over 15 amino acids. In germline, CDR1 is ENHRY, CDR2 SYGVKD. In DNA, the CDR3 is TGTGCCATCAGTGGACTGGGACTAGCCAAAGAGACCCAGTACTTC. Its protein product is CAISGLGLAKETQYF.

This clonotype was recorded at least ten times. V and J are TRBV12-3 or TRBV12-4 and TRBJ1-2; D may be TRBD1 (5 bases). V shed 6 bases and J shed 7 bases, with 21 bases lying between them. The CDR3 loop spans 15 amino acids. CDR3: CASSPSPEGRGGYTF. The CDR3 DNA sequence: TGTGCCAGCAGCCCCTCCCCCGAGGGACGGGGTGGCTACACCTTC.

V is TRBV9 and J is TRBJ2-7, with 9 bases aligning to TRBD1. The trim removed 0 bases at V and 6 bases at J, leaving 7 bases unmatched. Per the germline V gene, CDR1 is SGDLS and CDR2 is YYNGEE. The CDR3 extends over 15 amino acids. The CDR3 sequence is CASSVDGTGWSEQYF. CDR3 bases: TGTGCCAGCAGCGTAGATGGGACAGGGTGGTCCGAGCAGTACTTC.

This clonotype was seen many times. The V gene is TRBV6-1, the J gene TRBJ1-3, with D perhaps matching TRBD1 (6 bases). Germline assignment: CDR1 MNHNS and CDR2 SASEGT. The CDR3 spans 14 residues. Between the trimmed V and J ends, which lost 10 bases and 0 bases, there was a span of 13 bases. The CDR3 DNA reads as TGTGCCACCCAGACAGGCCTCTCTGGAAACACCATATATTTT. As protein: CATQTGLSGNTIYF.